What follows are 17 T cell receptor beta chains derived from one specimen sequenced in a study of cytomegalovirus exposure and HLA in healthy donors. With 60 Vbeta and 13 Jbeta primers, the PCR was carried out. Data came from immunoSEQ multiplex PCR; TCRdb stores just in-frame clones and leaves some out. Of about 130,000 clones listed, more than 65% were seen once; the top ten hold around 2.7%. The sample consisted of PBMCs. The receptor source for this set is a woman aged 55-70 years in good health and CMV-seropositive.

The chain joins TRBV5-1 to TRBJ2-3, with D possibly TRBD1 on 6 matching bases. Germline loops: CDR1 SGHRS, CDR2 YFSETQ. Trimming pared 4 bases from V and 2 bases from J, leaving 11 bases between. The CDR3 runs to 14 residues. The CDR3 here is CASSPWDITDTQYF. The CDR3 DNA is TGCGCCAGCAGCCCCTGGGACATCACAGATACGCAGTATTTT. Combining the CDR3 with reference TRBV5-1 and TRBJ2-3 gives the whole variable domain KAGVTQTPRYLIKTRGQQVTLSCSPISGHRSVSWYQQTPGQGLQFLFEYFSETQRNKGNFPGRFSGRQFSNSRSEMNVSTLELGDSALYLCASSPWDITDTQYFGPGTRLTVL.

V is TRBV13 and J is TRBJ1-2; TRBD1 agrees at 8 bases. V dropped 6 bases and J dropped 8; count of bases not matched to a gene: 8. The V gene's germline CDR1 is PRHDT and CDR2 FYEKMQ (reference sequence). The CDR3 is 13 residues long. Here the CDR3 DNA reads TGTGCCAGCAGTAGGACAGGGAGAAGGGGCTACACCTTC. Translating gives CASSRTGRRGYTF.

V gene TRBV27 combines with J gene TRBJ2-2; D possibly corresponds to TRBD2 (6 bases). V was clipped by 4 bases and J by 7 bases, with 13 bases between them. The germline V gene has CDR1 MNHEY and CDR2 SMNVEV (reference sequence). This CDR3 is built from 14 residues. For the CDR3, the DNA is TGTGCCAGCAGTTCCCTAGGGACTTACGGGGAGCTGTTTTTT. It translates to CASSSLGTYGELFF.

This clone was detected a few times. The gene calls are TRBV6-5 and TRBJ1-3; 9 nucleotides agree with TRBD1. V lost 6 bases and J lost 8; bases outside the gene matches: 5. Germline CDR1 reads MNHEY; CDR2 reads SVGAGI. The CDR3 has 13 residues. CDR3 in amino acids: CASSRTGVDTIYF. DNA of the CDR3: TGTGCCAGCAGCCGGACAGGGGTTGACACCATATATTTT.

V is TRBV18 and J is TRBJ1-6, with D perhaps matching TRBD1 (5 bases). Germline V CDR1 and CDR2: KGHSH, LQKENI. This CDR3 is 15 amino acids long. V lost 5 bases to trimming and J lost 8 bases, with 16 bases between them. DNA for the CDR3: TGTGCCAGCTCAGTCCCTGGTACAGGATATTCACCCCTCCACTTT. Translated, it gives CASSVPGTGYSPLHF.

The CDR3 nucleotides are TGTGCCAGCAGTGACTCAGACAGGGGAGTAACAGATACGCAGTATTTT. Protein product: CASSDSDRGVTDTQYF. The chain links TRBV6-4 to TRBJ2-3, with 8 bases identical to TRBD1. This CDR3 spans 16 amino acids. Germline V CDR1 and CDR2: MRHNA, SNTAGT. With 0 bases clipped from V and 3 bases from J, the junction kept 5 bases outside the gene matches.

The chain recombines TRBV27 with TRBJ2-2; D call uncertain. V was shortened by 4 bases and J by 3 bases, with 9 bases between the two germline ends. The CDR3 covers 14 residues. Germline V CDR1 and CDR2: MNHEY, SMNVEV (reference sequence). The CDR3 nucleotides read TGTGCCAGCAGTTCTCCGGGTTACACCGGGGAGCTGTTTTTT. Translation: CASSSPGYTGELFF.

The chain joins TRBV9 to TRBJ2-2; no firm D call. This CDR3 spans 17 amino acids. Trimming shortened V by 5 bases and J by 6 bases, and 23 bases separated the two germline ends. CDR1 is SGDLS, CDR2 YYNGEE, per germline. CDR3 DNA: TGTGCCAGCAGGCCCGACGGAGATCCACTTAACGCCGGGGAGCTGTTTTTT. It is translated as CASRPDGDPLNAGELFF.

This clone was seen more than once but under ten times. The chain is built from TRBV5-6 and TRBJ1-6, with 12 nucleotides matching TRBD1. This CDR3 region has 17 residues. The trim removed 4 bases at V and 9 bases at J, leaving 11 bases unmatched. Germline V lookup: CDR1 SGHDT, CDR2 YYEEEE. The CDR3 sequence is CASSLGQGAYRASPLHF. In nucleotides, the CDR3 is TGTGCCAGCAGCCTGGGACAGGGGGCTTATAGGGCTTCACCCCTCCACTTT. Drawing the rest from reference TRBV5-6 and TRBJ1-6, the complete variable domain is DAGVTQSPTHLIKTRGQQVTLRCSPKSGHDTVSWYQQALGQGPQFIFQYYEEEERQRGNFPDRFSGHQFPNYSSELNVNALLLGDSALYLCASSLGQGAYRASPLHFGNGTRLTVT.

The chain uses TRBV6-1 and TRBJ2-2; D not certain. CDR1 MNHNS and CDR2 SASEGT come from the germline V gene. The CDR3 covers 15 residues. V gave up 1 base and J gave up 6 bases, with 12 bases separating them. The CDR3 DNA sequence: TGTGCCAGCAGTGAAGGGCAGTTGCTGGCCGGGGAGCTGTTTTTT. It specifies CASSEGQLLAGELFF.

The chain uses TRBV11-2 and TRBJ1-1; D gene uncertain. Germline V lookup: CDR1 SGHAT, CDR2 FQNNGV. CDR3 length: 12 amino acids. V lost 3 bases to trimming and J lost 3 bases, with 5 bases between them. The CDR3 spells CASSLQDTEAFF. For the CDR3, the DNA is TGTGCCAGCAGCTTGCAGGACACTGAAGCTTTCTTT.

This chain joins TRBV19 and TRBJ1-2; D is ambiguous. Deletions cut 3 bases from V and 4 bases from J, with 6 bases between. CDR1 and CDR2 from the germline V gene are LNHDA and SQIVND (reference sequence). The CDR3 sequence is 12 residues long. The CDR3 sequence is CASSIQSYGYTF. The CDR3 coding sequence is TGTGCCAGTAGTATTCAGTCCTATGGCTACACCTTC.

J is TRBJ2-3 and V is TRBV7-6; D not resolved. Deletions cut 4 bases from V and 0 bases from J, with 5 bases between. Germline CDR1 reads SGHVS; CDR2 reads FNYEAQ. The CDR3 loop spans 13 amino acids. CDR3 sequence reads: CASSSPSTDTQYF. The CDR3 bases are TGTGCCAGCAGCTCCCCTAGCACAGATACGCAGTATTTT.

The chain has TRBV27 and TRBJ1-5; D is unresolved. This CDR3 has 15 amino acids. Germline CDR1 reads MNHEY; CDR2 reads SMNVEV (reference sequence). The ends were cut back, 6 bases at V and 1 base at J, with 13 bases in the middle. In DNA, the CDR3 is TGTGCCAGCAGCGTAGAGGGCCGGAGCAATCAGCCCCAGCATTTT. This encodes CASSVEGRSNQPQHF.

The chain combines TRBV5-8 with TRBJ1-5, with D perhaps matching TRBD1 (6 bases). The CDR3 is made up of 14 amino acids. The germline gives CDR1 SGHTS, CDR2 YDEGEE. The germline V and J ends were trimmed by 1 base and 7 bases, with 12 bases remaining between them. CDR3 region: CASSLKGVGQPQHF. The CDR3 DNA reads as TGTGCCAGCAGCTTGAAGGGGGTTGGGCAGCCCCAGCATTTT.

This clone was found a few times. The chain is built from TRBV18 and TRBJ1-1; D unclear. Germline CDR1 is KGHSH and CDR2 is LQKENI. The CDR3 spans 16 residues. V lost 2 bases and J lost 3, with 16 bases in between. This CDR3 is CASSPRTRTGDTEAFF. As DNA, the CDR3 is TGTGCCAGCTCACCAAGGACTCGCACCGGGGACACTGAAGCTTTCTTT.

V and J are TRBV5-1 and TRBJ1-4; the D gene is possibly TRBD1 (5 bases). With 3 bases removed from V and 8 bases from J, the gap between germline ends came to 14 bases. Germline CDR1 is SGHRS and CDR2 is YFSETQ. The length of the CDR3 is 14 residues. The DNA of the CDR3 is TGCGCCAGCAGCTCCTCTGGGGCAGGGGAAAAACTGTTTTTT. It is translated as CASSSSGAGEKLFF. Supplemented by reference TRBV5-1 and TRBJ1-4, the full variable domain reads KAGVTQTPRYLIKTRGQQVTLSCSPISGHRSVSWYQQTPGQGLQFLFEYFSETQRNKGNFPGRFSGRQFSNSRSEMNVSTLELGDSALYLCASSSSGAGEKLFFGSGTQLSVL.